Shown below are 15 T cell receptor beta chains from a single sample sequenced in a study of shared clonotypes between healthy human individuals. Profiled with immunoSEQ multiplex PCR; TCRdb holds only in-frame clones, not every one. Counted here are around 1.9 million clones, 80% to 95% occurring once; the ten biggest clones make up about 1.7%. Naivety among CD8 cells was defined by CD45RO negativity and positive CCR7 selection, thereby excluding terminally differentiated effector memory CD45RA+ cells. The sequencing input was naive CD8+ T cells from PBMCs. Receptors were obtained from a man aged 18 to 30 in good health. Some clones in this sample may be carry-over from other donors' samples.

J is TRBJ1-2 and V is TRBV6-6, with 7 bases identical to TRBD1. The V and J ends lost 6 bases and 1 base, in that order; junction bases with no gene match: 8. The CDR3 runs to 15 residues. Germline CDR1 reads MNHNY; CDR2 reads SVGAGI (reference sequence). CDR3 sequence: CASRLQGPYNYGYTF. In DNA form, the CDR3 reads TGTGCCAGCAGATTACAGGGGCCCTATAACTATGGCTACACCTTC.

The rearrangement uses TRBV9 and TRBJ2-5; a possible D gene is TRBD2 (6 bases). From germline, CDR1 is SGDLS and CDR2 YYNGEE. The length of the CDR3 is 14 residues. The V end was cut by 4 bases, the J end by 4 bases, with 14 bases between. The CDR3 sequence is CASSPDGGRETQYF. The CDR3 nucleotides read TGTGCCAGCAGCCCCGACGGGGGTAGAGAGACCCAGTACTTC.

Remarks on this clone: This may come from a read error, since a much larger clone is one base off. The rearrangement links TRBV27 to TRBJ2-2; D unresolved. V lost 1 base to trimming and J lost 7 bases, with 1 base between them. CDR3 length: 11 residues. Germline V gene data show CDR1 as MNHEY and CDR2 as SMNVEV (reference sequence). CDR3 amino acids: CASSLFGELFF. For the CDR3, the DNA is TGTGCCAGCAGTTTATTCGGGGAGCTGTTTTTT.

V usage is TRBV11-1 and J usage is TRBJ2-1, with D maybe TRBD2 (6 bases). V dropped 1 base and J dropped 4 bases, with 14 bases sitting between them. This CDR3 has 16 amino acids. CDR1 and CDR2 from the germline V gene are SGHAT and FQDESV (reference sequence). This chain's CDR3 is CASSLEEGGEYNEQFF. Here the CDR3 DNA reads TGTGCCAGCAGCTTAGAGGAGGGCGGGGAATACAATGAGCAGTTCTTC.

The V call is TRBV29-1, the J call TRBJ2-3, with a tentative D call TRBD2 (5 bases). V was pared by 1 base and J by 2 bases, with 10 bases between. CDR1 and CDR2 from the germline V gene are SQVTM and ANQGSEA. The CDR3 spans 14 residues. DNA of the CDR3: TGCAGCGTTGAAGGGGGTAGCGACACAGATACGCAGTATTTT. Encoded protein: CSVEGGSDTDTQYF.

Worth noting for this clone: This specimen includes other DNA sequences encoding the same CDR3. CDR3 sequence reads: CASSLVASGRANTGELFF. CDR3 DNA sequence: TGCGCCAGCAGCTTGGTGGCTAGCGGGAGGGCGAACACCGGGGAGCTGTTTTTT. The J gene is TRBJ2-2, the V gene TRBV5-1; 12 positions agree with TRBD2. CDR3 length equals 18 residues. Losses at the gene ends were 0 bases for V and 0 bases for J; bases not matched to a gene: 3. Per the germline V gene, CDR1 is SGHRS and CDR2 is YFSETQ. Full variable domain (remainder filled in from reference TRBV5-1 and TRBJ2-2): KAGVTQTPRYLIKTRGQQVTLSCSPISGHRSVSWYQQTPGQGLQFLFEYFSETQRNKGNFPGRFSGRQFSNSRSEMNVSTLELGDSALYLCASSLVASGRANTGELFFGEGSRLTVL.

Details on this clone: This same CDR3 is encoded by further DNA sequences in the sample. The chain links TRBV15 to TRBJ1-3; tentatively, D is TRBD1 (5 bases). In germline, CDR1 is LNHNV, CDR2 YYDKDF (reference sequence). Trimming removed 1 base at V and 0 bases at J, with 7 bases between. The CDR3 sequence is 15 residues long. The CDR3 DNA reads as TGTGCCACCAGCAGAGGGACAAACTCTGGAAACACCATATATTTT. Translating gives CATSRGTNSGNTIYF.

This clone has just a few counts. The CDR3 DNA follows: TGTGCCACCAGCAGAGATGCGGAGGACCAGCCCCAGCATTTT. This gives the protein CATSRDAEDQPQHF. The chain joins TRBV15 to TRBJ1-5; no firm D call. Germline CDR1 is LNHNV and CDR2 is YYDKDF (reference sequence). The CDR3 loop spans 14 amino acids. Trimming pared 0 bases from V and 7 bases from J, leaving 10 bases between.

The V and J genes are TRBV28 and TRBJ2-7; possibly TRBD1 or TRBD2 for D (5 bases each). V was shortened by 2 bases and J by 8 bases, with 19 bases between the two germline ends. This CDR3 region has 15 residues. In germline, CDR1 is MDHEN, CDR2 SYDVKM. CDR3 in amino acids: CASSLPGTLYEKQYF. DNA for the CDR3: TGTGCCAGCAGTTTACCGGGGACGCTTTACGAGAAGCAGTACTTC.

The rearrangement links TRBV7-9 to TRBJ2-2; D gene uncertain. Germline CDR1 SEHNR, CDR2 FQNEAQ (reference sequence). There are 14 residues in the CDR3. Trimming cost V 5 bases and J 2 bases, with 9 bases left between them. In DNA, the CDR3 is TGTGCCAGCAGCCCGACTGATAACACCGGGGAGCTGTTTTTT. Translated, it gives CASSPTDNTGELFF.

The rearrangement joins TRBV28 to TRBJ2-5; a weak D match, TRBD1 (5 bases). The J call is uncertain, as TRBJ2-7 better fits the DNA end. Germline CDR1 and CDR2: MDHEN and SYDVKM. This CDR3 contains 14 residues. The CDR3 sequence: CASSFGHLSYEQYF. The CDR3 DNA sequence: TGTGCCAGCAGTTTCGGACACCTCTCCTACGAGCAGTACTTC.

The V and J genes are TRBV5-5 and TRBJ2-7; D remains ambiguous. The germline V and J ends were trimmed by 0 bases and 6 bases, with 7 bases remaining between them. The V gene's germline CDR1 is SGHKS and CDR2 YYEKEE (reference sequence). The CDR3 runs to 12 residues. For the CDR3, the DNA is TGTGCCAGCAGCTTGGTGTCTTCCGAGCAGTACTTC. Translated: CASSLVSSEQYF.

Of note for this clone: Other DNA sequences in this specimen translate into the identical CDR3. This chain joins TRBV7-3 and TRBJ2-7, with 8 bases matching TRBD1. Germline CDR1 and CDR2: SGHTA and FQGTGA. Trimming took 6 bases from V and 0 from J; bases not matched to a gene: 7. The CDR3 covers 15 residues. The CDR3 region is CASSLTGGSSYEQYF. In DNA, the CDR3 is TGTGCCAGCAGTCTAACAGGGGGATCCTCCTACGAGCAGTACTTC.

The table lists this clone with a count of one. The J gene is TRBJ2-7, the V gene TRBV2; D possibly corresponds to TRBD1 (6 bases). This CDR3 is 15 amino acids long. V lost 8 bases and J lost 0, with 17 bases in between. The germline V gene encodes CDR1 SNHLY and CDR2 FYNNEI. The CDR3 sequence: CASRVGHIFSYEQYF. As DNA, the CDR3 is TGTGCCAGCCGCGTGGGACACATCTTCTCCTACGAGCAGTACTTC.

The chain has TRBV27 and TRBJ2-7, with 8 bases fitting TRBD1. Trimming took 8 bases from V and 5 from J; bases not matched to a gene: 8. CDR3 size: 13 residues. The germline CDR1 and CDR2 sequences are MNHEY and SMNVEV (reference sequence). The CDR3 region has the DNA TGTGCCAGCCGGACAGGGCTTATCCACGAGCAGTACTTC. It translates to CASRTGLIHEQYF.